The next 17 T cell receptor beta chains were all read from a single sample in a study of identical twins. One entry per CDR3 protein, called by TCRdb with MiXCR from the 5' RACE reads. Of approximately 550,000 distinct CDR3 sequences listed, about 20% are singletons. This sample was shared with a second study, whose subject was yellow fever vaccine responses in identical twins.

Sample: CD4+ T cells sorted from blood. The receptors here all came from a woman in her late teens or twenties in good health.

The chain employs TRBV9 and TRBJ2-5; the match to TRBD2 covers 12 bases. The CDR3 sequence is 16 residues long. CDR1 and CDR2 from the germline V gene are SGDLS and YYNGEE. Trimming removed 2 bases from V and 0 bases from J; junction bases left unmatched: 2. CDR3 DNA sequence: TGTGCCAGCAGCGTGGGACTAGCGGGCAACCAAGAGACCCAGTACTTC. Translation: CASSVGLAGNQETQYF.

This clonotype occurred a few times. The chain is built from TRBV12-3 or TRBV12-4 and TRBJ1-2, with a weak D call TRBD1 (5 bases). V lost 5 bases and J lost 2, with 12 bases in between. CDR3 length: 14 amino acids. CDR3 residues: CASSASGLNYGYTF. As DNA, the CDR3 is TGTGCCAGCAGTGCCTCGGGACTCAACTATGGCTACACCTTC.

Only a few counts were recorded for this clonotype. The V gene is TRBV20-1, the J gene TRBJ1-5, with TRBD1 matching over 10 bases. CDR1 is DFQATT, CDR2 SNEGSKA, per germline (reference sequence). Trimming took 3 bases from V and 6 from J; bases not matched to a gene: 5. The CDR3 covers 14 residues. The CDR3 sequence: CSASGTGVGQPQHF. CDR3 sequence (DNA): TGCAGTGCTAGCGGGACAGGGGTTGGTCAGCCCCAGCATTTT.

This clonotype occurred a few times. V gene TRBV27 combines with J gene TRBJ1-5; D gene uncertain. The length of the CDR3 is 13 residues. V was pared by 3 bases and J by 2 bases, with 5 bases between. Germline lookup yields CDR1 MNHEY and CDR2 SMNVEV (reference sequence). Written as DNA, the CDR3 is TGTGCCAGCAGTTTCTCTGGCAATCAGCCCCAGCATTTT. Translation gives CASSFSGNQPQHF.

This clonotype was recorded many times. The chain uses TRBV24-1 and TRBJ2-1; D unresolved. This CDR3 region has 11 residues. Trimming took 4 bases from V and 8 from J, leaving 5 bases between them. The germline V gene has CDR1 KGHDR and CDR2 SFDVKD. CDR3 sequence reads: CATSDLDEQFF. For the CDR3, the DNA is TGTGCCACCAGTGACTTGGATGAGCAGTTCTTC.

The rearrangement joins TRBV5-1 to TRBJ2-2; no definite D call. With 3 bases removed from V and 1 base from J, the gap between germline ends came to 4 bases. Germline V gives CDR1 SGHRS, CDR2 YFSETQ. This CDR3 has 13 amino acids. The CDR3 spells CASSWRNTGELFF. CDR3 nucleotides: TGCGCCAGCAGCTGGAGGAACACCGGGGAGCTGTTTTTT.

The V call is TRBV12-3 or TRBV12-4, the J call TRBJ2-7; 8 bases align to TRBD2. CDR3 length: 15 amino acids. With V trimmed by 1 base and J by 3 bases, 5 bases remained unmatched. CDR3 protein: CASSLELAGIYEQYF. The CDR3 coding sequence is TGTGCCAGCAGTTTAGAGTTAGCGGGGATCTACGAGCAGTACTTC.

CDR3 bases: TGTGCCAGTCGGAACGCCGGGGGCCAAGGTCGGGAGACCCAGTACTTC. This sequence encodes CASRNAGGQGRETQYF. V usage is TRBV19 and J usage is TRBJ2-5; the D gene could be TRBD1 or TRBD2 (6 bases each). Between the trimmed V and J ends, which lost 8 bases and 5 bases, there was a span of 24 bases. Germline CDR1 is LNHDA and CDR2 is SQIVND (reference sequence). This CDR3 spans 16 amino acids.

The rearrangement links TRBV2 to TRBJ1-6, with a tentative D call TRBD1 (6 bases). The CDR3 is 16 amino acids. Trimming stripped 2 bases from V and 10 bases from J, with 18 bases between. Germline assignment: CDR1 SNHLY and CDR2 FYNNEI. CDR3 region: CASSERGESTPSPLHF. CDR3 sequence (DNA): TGTGCCAGCAGTGAAAGGGGGGAATCAACGCCCTCACCCCTCCACTTT.

This clonotype has a handful of counts. This chain connects TRBV2 to TRBJ2-7; a possible D gene is TRBD1 (5 bases). Germline-derived CDR1 and CDR2 are SNHLY and FYNNEI. Trimming took off 8 bases at V and 2 bases at J, with 22 bases between the two ends. The CDR3 has 16 residues. The CDR3: CASLGPQGVDAYEQYF. For the CDR3, the DNA is TGTGCCAGCCTAGGGCCGCAGGGCGTTGATGCCTACGAGCAGTACTTC.

The gene calls are TRBV20-1 and TRBJ2-1; 10 bases are a match to TRBD2. The CDR3 extends over 16 amino acids. V trimming: 3 bases; J trimming: 7 bases; junction bases outside the gene matches: 12. Per the germline V gene, CDR1 is DFQATT and CDR2 is SNEGSKA (reference sequence). The chain's CDR3 is CSASLPAGGPVNEQFF. The CDR3 DNA is TGCAGTGCTAGTTTACCAGCGGGAGGGCCGGTGAATGAGCAGTTCTTC.

This clonotype appeared a few times. CDR3 DNA: TGCAGTGCTACACGACAAACAACTAATGAAAAACTGTTTTTT. Translating gives CSATRQTTNEKLFF. V usage is TRBV20-1 and J usage is TRBJ1-4; D gene unclear. The CDR3 is 14 residues long. V shed 4 bases and J shed 0 bases, with 9 bases lying between them. Germline-derived CDR1 and CDR2 are DFQATT and SNEGSKA (reference sequence).

There are a few counts of this clonotype. The chain recombines TRBV10-3 with TRBJ2-7; D ambiguous. From germline, CDR1 is ENHRY and CDR2 SYGVKD. V lost 5 bases and J 1 base, leaving 12 bases between the germline ends. The CDR3 sequence is 14 residues long. CDR3 amino acids: CAISRTASSYEQYV. The DNA of the CDR3 is TGTGCCATCAGTCGGACGGCTTCTTCCTACGAGCAGTACGTC.

CDR3 coding DNA: TGTGCCAGCAGTGAATATGGGGGACCCCTTACCGGGGAGCTGTTTTTT. This sequence encodes CASSEYGGPLTGELFF. The chain joins TRBV6-1 to TRBJ2-2; perhaps D is TRBD1 or TRBD2 (5 bases each). V was trimmed by 2 bases and J by 5 bases, leaving 15 bases between them. The CDR3 spans 16 residues. The V gene's germline CDR1 is MNHNS and CDR2 SASEGT.

This clonotype has more than one count but fewer than ten. This chain links TRBV12-3 or TRBV12-4 with TRBJ2-1, with TRBD1 identical over 7 bases. The CDR3 length is 14 residues. Germline trimming cut 6 bases from V and 9 bases from J; bases unmatched to any gene: 11. The CDR3 reads CASRPARGLGEQFF. The CDR3 DNA sequence: TGTGCCAGCAGACCCGCGAGGGGGCTCGGTGAGCAGTTCTTC.

This chain joins TRBV11-2 and TRBJ2-5; tentatively, D is TRBD1 (6 bases). In germline, CDR1 is SGHAT, CDR2 FQNNGV. Between the trimmed V and J ends, which lost 5 bases and 5 bases, there was a span of 15 bases. The CDR3 loop spans 14 amino acids. The CDR3 loop reads CASSPPTGWETQYF. Written as DNA, the CDR3 is TGTGCCAGCAGCCCCCCGACAGGATGGGAGACCCAGTACTTC.

This clonotype turned up a few times. The CDR3 is CASSTRGQGVYNEQFF. CDR3 nucleotide sequence: TGTGCCAGCAGCACTCGCGGACAGGGTGTATACAATGAGCAGTTCTTC. The chain recombines TRBV7-2 with TRBJ2-1; TRBD1 agrees at 8 bases. Trimming at V came to 5 bases and at J to 4 bases, leaving 10 bases not matched to a gene. Germline loops: CDR1 SGHTA, CDR2 FQGNSA. This CDR3 has 16 residues.